This record covers a single T cell receptor beta chain. This sample is drawn from a study of shared clonotypes between healthy human individuals. Assay used: immunoSEQ multiplex PCR; TCRdb lists only in-frame clones, some missing. The sample holds fewer than 2.5 million clones; 93% are singletons and the top ten take about 0.38%. Germline assignment: CDR1 MGHDK and CDR2 SYGVNS. V lost 2 bases, J lost 5 bases, and 2 bases stayed unmatched. The CDR3 runs 15 residues. The TCR was taken from a man younger than 30 in good health. Some clones in this sample may be carry-over from other donors' samples. The sequenced sample was naive CD4+ T cells from PBMCs. The subset here: CD45RA+ positively selected. The rearrangement links TRBV25-1 to TRBJ2-2; 10 bases map to TRBD1. Here the CDR3 reads CASSEGTGDTGELFF. The CDR3 DNA reads TGTGCCAGCAGTGAAGGGACAGGGGATACCGGGGAGCTGTTTTTT.